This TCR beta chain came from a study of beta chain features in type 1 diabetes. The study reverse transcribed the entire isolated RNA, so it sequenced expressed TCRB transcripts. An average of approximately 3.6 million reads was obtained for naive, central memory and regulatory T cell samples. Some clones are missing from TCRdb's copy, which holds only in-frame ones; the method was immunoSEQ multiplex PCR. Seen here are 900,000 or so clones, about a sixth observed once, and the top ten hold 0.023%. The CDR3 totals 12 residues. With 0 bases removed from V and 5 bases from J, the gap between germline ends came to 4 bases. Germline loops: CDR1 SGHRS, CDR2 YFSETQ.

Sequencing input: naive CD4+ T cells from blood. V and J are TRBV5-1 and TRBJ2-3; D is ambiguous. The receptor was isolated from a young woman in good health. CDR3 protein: CASSLGVDTQYF. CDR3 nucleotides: TGCGCCAGCAGCTTGGGAGTAGATACGCAGTATTTT.